A single sample is the source of the 8 T cell receptor beta chains below, sequenced in a study of Ad26.COV2.S vaccination and SARS-CoV-2 variants. Treatment specified: 15 to 20 received Ad26.COV2.S at low or high dose, single or two shots; about 5 received placebo; per-sample allocation not given. Vaccine and placebo recipients were sampled on day 63 after the first injection. TCRdb's copy holds only in-frame clones and misses some; the assay was immunoSEQ multiplex PCR. The table records about 410,000 clones, 75% to 90% of them present only once. The sequencing used peripheral blood, collected in a trial of Ad26.COV2.S vaccine versus placebo. The receptors were sampled from a person between 18 and 65 years old who received the Ad26.COV2.S COVID-19 vaccine or a placebo.

The V and J genes are TRBV29-1 and TRBJ1-2; the D gene is possibly TRBD1 (5 bases). CDR3 size: 14 residues. Germline values: CDR1 SQVTM, CDR2 ANQGSEA. Trimming took off 3 bases at V and 0 bases at J, with 11 bases between the two ends. The CDR3 spells CSVDGGEANYGYTF. The CDR3 nucleotides read TGCAGCGTTGACGGGGGAGAGGCTAACTATGGCTACACCTTC. The full variable domain, completed using reference TRBV29-1 and TRBJ1-2, is SAVISQKPSRDICQRGTSLTIQCQVDSQVTMMFWYRQQPGQSLTLIATANQGSEATYESGFVIDKFPISRPNLTFSTLTVSNMSPEDSSIYLCSVDGGEANYGYTFGSGTRLTVV.

The gene calls are TRBV28 and TRBJ1-2; possibly TRBD1 for D (5 bases). Trimming removed 2 bases at V and 4 bases at J, with 14 bases between. The germline V gene has CDR1 MDHEN and CDR2 SYDVKM. The CDR3 extends over 15 amino acids. Here the CDR3 reads CASSLGGAILYGYTF. In DNA, the CDR3 is TGTGCCAGCAGTTTAGGAGGGGCGATCCTCTATGGCTACACCTTC.

This chain connects TRBV7-9 to TRBJ2-5, with 7 bases matching TRBD1. The trim removed 1 base at V and 5 bases at J, leaving 7 bases unmatched. CDR3 size: 15 residues. The germline V gene encodes CDR1 SEHNR and CDR2 FQNEAQ (reference sequence). For the CDR3, the DNA is TGTGCCAGCAGCTTAGGAGGGGGCGCGGTTGAGACCCAGTACTTC. This sequence encodes CASSLGGGAVETQYF.

The chain joins TRBV19 to TRBJ2-7; 10 bases match TRBD1. The germline gives CDR1 LNHDA, CDR2 SQIVND (reference sequence). V lost 6 bases, J lost 0 bases, and 17 bases stayed unmatched. The CDR3 runs 19 residues. In nucleotides, the CDR3 is TGTGCCAGTAGCCCTCGGGGACAGGGGTCCCCCCTTTACTCCTACGAGCAGTACTTC. Translation: CASSPRGQGSPLYSYEQYF.

The J gene is TRBJ2-2, the V gene TRBV9; TRBD1 agrees at 9 bases. This CDR3 contains 19 residues. Looked up from germline, CDR1 is SGDLS and CDR2 is YYNGEE. J was trimmed by 5 bases and V by 0 bases; bases with no gene match: 14. CDR3 DNA: TGTGCCAGCAGCGTAGGAACAGGGGGCGGCGCGGGAGTTACCGGGGAGCTGTTTTTT. Its translation is CASSVGTGGGAGVTGELFF.

This sequence joins TRBV6-5 and TRBJ2-7, with D perhaps matching TRBD2 (5 bases). Trimming left V 5 bases short and J 5 bases short, with 19 bases between. Germline assignment: CDR1 MNHEY and CDR2 SVGAGI. The CDR3 is made up of 15 amino acids. The CDR3 sequence is CASSLLTTSRDEQYF. CDR3 bases: TGTGCCAGCAGTCTCCTGACTACCTCTCGGGACGAGCAGTACTTC.

CDR3 sequence (DNA): TGTGCCAGCAGCTTAGTGGAGGGCGCGCAGGAGACCCAGTACTTC. Translation: CASSLVEGAQETQYF. The chain combines TRBV9 with TRBJ2-5; TRBD2 is a possible D gene (6 bases). CDR3 length: 15 amino acids. Germline CDR1 reads SGDLS; CDR2 reads YYNGEE. Trimming shortened V by 4 bases and J by 5 bases, and 18 bases separated the two germline ends. The full variable domain, completed using reference TRBV9 and TRBJ2-5, is DSGVTQTPKHLITATGQRVTLRCSPRSGDLSVYWYQQSLDQGLQFLIQYYNGEERAKGNILERFSAQQFPDLHSELNLSSLELGDSALYFCASSLVEGAQETQYFGPGTRLLVL.

This chain connects TRBV15 to TRBJ1-2; 7 bases line up with TRBD1. Germline V gene lookup returns CDR1 LNHNV and CDR2 YYDKDF (reference sequence). V shed 0 bases, J shed 3 bases, and the junction held 7 bases outside the gene matches. There are 16 residues in the CDR3. The CDR3, as DNA: TGTGCCACCAGCAGAGATAAGGGGGCAGGGGACTATGGCTACACCTTC. This codes for CATSRDKGAGDYGYTF.